The TCR beta chain described here comes from a study of identical twins. A single record per CDR3 protein comes from TCRdb applying MiXCR to the 5' RACE reads. Counted here are hundreds of thousands of distinct CDR3 sequences, roughly 12% occurring once; the ten biggest clones make up around 1.6%. This sample was also put to use in a study of yellow fever vaccine responses in identical twins.

Sequenced material: PBMCs. The sequence was obtained from a woman aged 18-29 years in good health.

The CDR3 region is CASGLLGDPYGYTF. CDR3 in DNA: TGTGCTAGTGGTTTGTTGGGGGACCCCTATGGCTACACCTTC. The chain combines TRBV12-5 with TRBJ1-2; possible D gene TRBD1, 5 bases. The CDR3 length is 14 residues. The V gene's germline CDR1 is LGHNT and CDR2 FRNRAP. Trimming took 2 bases from V and 4 from J, leaving 11 bases between them. Filled out from reference TRBV12-5 and TRBJ1-2, the complete variable domain reads DARVTQTPRHKVTEMGQEVTMRCQPILGHNTVFWYRQTMMQGLELLAYFRNRAPLDDSGMPKDRFSAEMPDATLATLKIQPSEPRDSAVYFCASGLLGDPYGYTFGSGTRLTVV.